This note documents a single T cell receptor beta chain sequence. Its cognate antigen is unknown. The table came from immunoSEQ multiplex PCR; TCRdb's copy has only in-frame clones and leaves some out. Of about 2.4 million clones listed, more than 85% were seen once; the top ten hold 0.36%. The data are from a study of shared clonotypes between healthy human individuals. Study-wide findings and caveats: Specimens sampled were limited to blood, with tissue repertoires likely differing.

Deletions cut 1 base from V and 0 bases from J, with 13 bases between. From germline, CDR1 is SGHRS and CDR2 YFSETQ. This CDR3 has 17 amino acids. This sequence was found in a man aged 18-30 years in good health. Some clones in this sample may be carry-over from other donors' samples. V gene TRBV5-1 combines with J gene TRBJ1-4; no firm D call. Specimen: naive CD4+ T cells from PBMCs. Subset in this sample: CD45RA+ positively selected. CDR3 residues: CASSLTVGSSTNEKLFF. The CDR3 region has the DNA TGCGCCAGCAGCTTGACGGTGGGGTCCTCAACTAATGAAAAACTGTTTTTT.